The rows below give T cell receptor beta chains drawn from one sample of a study of cytomegalovirus exposure and HLA in healthy donors. Sequencing used immunoSEQ multiplex PCR; TCRdb keeps in-frame clones, though not all of them. The sample has tens of thousands of clones; roughly 96% are singletons. Sequencing was performed on PBMCs. The receptor source for this set is a man aged 18 to 30 in good health and CMV-seronegative. The CDR3 runs from the conserved cysteine through the conserved F or W. The D gene is left open where the match is weak. The listing skips clone size in some rows; elsewhere it reads once, few, many or a size class.

v_gene: TRBV27; d_gene: NA; abundance: NA; j_gene: TRBJ1-1; CDR3nt: TGTGCCCACCCCGGGACACCGGTGAAAACTGAAGCTTTCTTT; CDR3aa: CAHPGTPVKTEAFF
v_gene: TRBV10-3; d_gene: NA; abundance: NA; j_gene: TRBJ2-1; CDR3nt: TGTGCCATCAGTGAAGGGCTAGCGGAGCAGTTCTTC; CDR3aa: CAISEGLAEQFF
v_gene: TRBV18; d_gene: TRBD2; abundance: NA; j_gene: TRBJ2-3; CDR3nt: TGTGCCAGCTCACCAACCTCGGGGGGAGGCACAGATACGCAGTATTTT; CDR3aa: CASSPTSGGGTDTQYF
v_gene: TRBV5-5; d_gene: NA; abundance: NA; j_gene: TRBJ1-1; CDR3nt: TGTGCCAGCAGCTTGGGACTGACAGGGAACACTGAAGCTTTCTTT; CDR3aa: CASSLGLTGNTEAFF
v_gene: TRBV19; d_gene: NA; abundance: NA; j_gene: TRBJ2-1; CDR3nt: TGTGCCAGTAGTTGGGCACAGAGGGCCTACAATGAGCAGTTCTTC; CDR3aa: CASSWAQRAYNEQFF
v_gene: TRBV6-1; d_gene: NA; abundance: NA; j_gene: TRBJ2-2; CDR3nt: TGTGCCAGCAGTGAAGCGCGGGGTACCGGGGAGCTGTTTTTT; CDR3aa: CASSEARGTGELFF
v_gene: TRBV15; d_gene: TRBD1; abundance: NA; j_gene: TRBJ1-4; CDR3nt: TGTGCCACCAGCAGATCGACCGGGACAGCTGGTGAAAAACTGTTTTTT; CDR3aa: CATSRSTGTAGEKLFF
v_gene: TRBV11-1; d_gene: TRBD2; abundance: NA; j_gene: TRBJ2-1; CDR3nt: TGTGCCAGCAGCTTAGCGCTAGCGGGAGGGCCTCCCAATGAGCAGTTCTTC; CDR3aa: CASSLALAGGPPNEQFF
v_gene: TRBV7-8; d_gene: TRBD1; abundance: NA; j_gene: TRBJ1-2; CDR3nt: TGTGCCAGCAGCTTAGGCGGGACAGGGGGTCACTATGGCTACACCTTC; CDR3aa: CASSLGGTGGHYGYTF
v_gene: TRBV19; d_gene: TRBD1; abundance: NA; j_gene: TRBJ1-1; CDR3nt: TGTGCCAGTAGTATCCGGACAGGGTGGAAAAACACTGAAGCTTTCTTT; CDR3aa: CASSIRTGWKNTEAFF
v_gene: TRBV27; d_gene: NA; abundance: NA; j_gene: TRBJ1-6; CDR3nt: TGTGCCAGCAGTCCGGAGAGCCAGAATTCACCCCTCCACTTT; CDR3aa: CASSPESQNSPLHF
v_gene: TRBV30; d_gene: NA; abundance: NA; j_gene: TRBJ1-1; CDR3nt: TGTGCCTGGAGTGTCACTGATGAAGCTTTCTTT; CDR3aa: CAWSVTDEAFF
v_gene: TRBV29-1; d_gene: TRBD2; abundance: NA; j_gene: TRBJ2-7; CDR3nt: TGCAGCGTTGAGGCGGGAGGGCCCGGGGAGCAGTACTTC; CDR3aa: CSVEAGGPGEQYF
v_gene: TRBV29-1; d_gene: NA; abundance: NA; j_gene: TRBJ1-2; CDR3nt: TGCAGCGTTGATCAGGGTGACTATGGCTACACCTTC; CDR3aa: CSVDQGDYGYTF
v_gene: TRBV4-2; d_gene: NA; abundance: NA; j_gene: TRBJ1-1; CDR3nt: TGTGCCAGCAGCCAAGGACACGTGAACACTGAAGCTTTCTTT; CDR3aa: CASSQGHVNTEAFF
v_gene: TRBV29-1; d_gene: NA; abundance: NA; j_gene: TRBJ2-3; CDR3nt: TGCAGCGCAAAAGCAGGGGCAGATACGCAGTATTTT; CDR3aa: CSAKAGADTQYF
v_gene: TRBV27; d_gene: NA; abundance: NA; j_gene: TRBJ2-5; CDR3nt: TGTGCCAGCAGTTTATCGGCACAGCCTGGGTCGGCCCAGTACTTC; CDR3aa: CASSLSAQPGSAQYF
v_gene: TRBV2; d_gene: TRBD2; abundance: NA; j_gene: TRBJ2-5; CDR3nt: TGTGCCAGCAGTGAAACAGGACTAGCGGGGACCCAGTACTTC; CDR3aa: CASSETGLAGTQYF
v_gene: TRBV9; d_gene: TRBD1; abundance: NA; j_gene: TRBJ1-2; CDR3nt: TGTGCCAGCAGCGTAACAGGGGGCGACTATGGCTACACCTTC; CDR3aa: CASSVTGGDYGYTF
v_gene: TRBV7-9; d_gene: TRBD1; abundance: NA; j_gene: TRBJ2-3; CDR3nt: TGTGCCAGCAGCTCAAATCGATTAACAGGGGGAGGTTACACAGATACGCAGTATTTT; CDR3aa: CASSSNRLTGGGYTDTQYF
v_gene: TRBV11-1; d_gene: NA; abundance: NA; j_gene: TRBJ2-5; CDR3nt: TGTGCCAGCAAGACGGGGTTTGAGGAGACCCAGTACTTC; CDR3aa: CASKTGFEETQYF
v_gene: TRBV7-2; d_gene: TRBD1; abundance: NA; j_gene: TRBJ1-5; CDR3nt: TGTGCCAGCGCAGGGGGCAGCAATCAGCCCCAGCATTTT; CDR3aa: CASAGGSNQPQHF
v_gene: TRBV29-1; d_gene: NA; abundance: NA; j_gene: TRBJ1-2; CDR3nt: TGCAGCGTTGAAGATTCAGGGTTAAGTGGCTACACCTTC; CDR3aa: CSVEDSGLSGYTF
v_gene: TRBV19; d_gene: NA; abundance: NA; j_gene: TRBJ1-6; CDR3nt: TGTGCCAGTAGTCCCTCCTCGTTTAAGAGCTCCTATAATTCACCCCTCCACTTT; CDR3aa: CASSPSSFKSSYNSPLHF
v_gene: TRBV7-2; d_gene: NA; abundance: NA; j_gene: TRBJ1-1; CDR3nt: TGTGCCAGCAGCGCTCGGGGAGGCACTGAAGCTTTCTTT; CDR3aa: CASSARGGTEAFF
v_gene: TRBV27; d_gene: TRBD1; abundance: NA; j_gene: TRBJ2-7; CDR3nt: TGTGCCAGCAGTTGGACAGGGGGCGACTACGAGCAGTACTTC; CDR3aa: CASSWTGGDYEQYF
v_gene: TRBV27; d_gene: NA; abundance: NA; j_gene: TRBJ1-3; CDR3nt: TGTGCCAGCGCCCTCCGCGGCTCTGGAAACACCATATATTTT; CDR3aa: CASALRGSGNTIYF
v_gene: TRBV11-3; d_gene: NA; abundance: NA; j_gene: TRBJ1-1; CDR3nt: TGTGCCAGCAGCTTAGGGCCTAACACTGAAGCTTTCTTT; CDR3aa: CASSLGPNTEAFF
v_gene: TRBV11-2; d_gene: TRBD2; abundance: NA; j_gene: TRBJ2-7; CDR3nt: TGTGCCAGCAGAAGCGGGGCCGACTACGAGCAGTACTTC; CDR3aa: CASRSGADYEQYF
v_gene: TRBV2; d_gene: NA; abundance: NA; j_gene: TRBJ1-4; CDR3nt: TGTGCCAGCAGTGAAATTGGGGGGTATGAAAAACTGTTTTTT; CDR3aa: CASSEIGGYEKLFF
v_gene: TRBV11-2; d_gene: TRBD1; abundance: NA; j_gene: TRBJ1-1; CDR3nt: TGTGCCAGCAGCATCTCGAGGGACAGGACCTTT; CDR3aa: CASSISRDRTF
v_gene: TRBV9; d_gene: NA; abundance: NA; j_gene: TRBJ2-5; CDR3nt: TGTGCCAGCAGCGTAGACAGAGGGCAAGAGACCCAGTACTTC; CDR3aa: CASSVDRGQETQYF
v_gene: TRBV10-3; d_gene: NA; abundance: NA; j_gene: TRBJ1-1; CDR3nt: TGTGCCAGCGGGGGCGGGACACCGAACACTGAAGCTTTCTTT; CDR3aa: CASGGGTPNTEAFF
v_gene: TRBV11-2; d_gene: TRBD1; abundance: NA; j_gene: TRBJ1-2; CDR3nt: TGTGCCAGCAGAAGGACAGGGGACTATGGCTACACCTTC; CDR3aa: CASRRTGDYGYTF
v_gene: TRBV5-6; d_gene: TRBD1; abundance: NA; j_gene: TRBJ2-2; CDR3nt: TGTGCCAGCAGCTTGGAGGACAGGGGGCGTCTGACCGGGGAGCTGTTTTTT; CDR3aa: CASSLEDRGRLTGELFF
v_gene: TRBV6-4; d_gene: TRBD1; abundance: NA; j_gene: TRBJ2-1; CDR3nt: TGTGCCAGCAGTGAGGGCGGGACAGGCGATTACAATGAGCAGTTCTTC; CDR3aa: CASSEGGTGDYNEQFF
v_gene: TRBV11-1; d_gene: NA; abundance: NA; j_gene: TRBJ2-3; CDR3nt: TGTGCCAGCAGCTTAGGACAGGGCACAGATACGCAGTATTTT; CDR3aa: CASSLGQGTDTQYF
v_gene: TRBV5-1; d_gene: NA; abundance: NA; j_gene: TRBJ2-3; CDR3nt: TGCGCCAGCAGCCATGGACAGACACCCACAGATACGCAGTATTTT; CDR3aa: CASSHGQTPTDTQYF
v_gene: TRBV10-2; d_gene: TRBD2; abundance: NA; j_gene: TRBJ2-1; CDR3nt: TGCGCCAGCAGTGAGGCAGCGGGAGTCCAGTTCTTC; CDR3aa: CASSEAAGVQFF
v_gene: TRBV9; d_gene: TRBD1; abundance: once; j_gene: TRBJ1-2; CDR3nt: TGTGCCAGCAGCGTAGATAATAGGTGGGGACAGGGGGTGAGAGGCTACACCTTC; CDR3aa: CASSVDNRWGQGVRGYTF
v_gene: TRBV6-5; d_gene: NA; abundance: NA; j_gene: TRBJ1-2; CDR3nt: TGTGCCAGCAGGGGAGACTATGGCTACACCTTC; CDR3aa: CASRGDYGYTF
v_gene: TRBV4-2; d_gene: TRBD2; abundance: NA; j_gene: TRBJ2-7; CDR3nt: TGTGCCAGCAGCCAAGATTTTATGGGACTAGCCTACGAGCAGTACTTC; CDR3aa: CASSQDFMGLAYEQYF
v_gene: TRBV15; d_gene: TRBD2; abundance: NA; j_gene: TRBJ2-1; CDR3nt: TGTGCCACCAGCAGAGCCGGGACTAGGACCGATGAGCAGTTCTTC; CDR3aa: CATSRAGTRTDEQFF
v_gene: TRBV5-4; d_gene: NA; abundance: NA; j_gene: TRBJ2-1; CDR3nt: TGTGCCAGCAGCGAATGGACTTCCTACAATGAGCAGTTCTTC; CDR3aa: CASSEWTSYNEQFF
v_gene: TRBV27; d_gene: NA; abundance: NA; j_gene: TRBJ2-1; CDR3nt: TGTGCCACCAGTTCGTCGTGGGACATAAGTCCCTACAATGAGCAGTTCTTC; CDR3aa: CATSSSWDISPYNEQFF
v_gene: TRBV7-9; d_gene: TRBD1; abundance: NA; j_gene: TRBJ2-5; CDR3nt: TGTGCCAGCAGCTTCATTGGGACAGTGTACCAAGAGACCCAGTACTTC; CDR3aa: CASSFIGTVYQETQYF
v_gene: TRBV6-6; d_gene: NA; abundance: NA; j_gene: TRBJ1-2; CDR3nt: TGTGCCAGCAGTACCCGGGTAGGACAGTTAGACTACACCTTC; CDR3aa: CASSTRVGQLDYTF
v_gene: TRBV5-4; d_gene: TRBD1; abundance: NA; j_gene: TRBJ1-6; CDR3nt: TGTGCCAGCAGCGCCGGGACAGGGGGCCCATTCTATAATTCACCCCTCCACTTT; CDR3aa: CASSAGTGGPFYNSPLHF
v_gene: TRBV19; d_gene: TRBD2; abundance: NA; j_gene: TRBJ2-3; CDR3nt: TGTGCCAGTAGTAATAAAGCGGGAGGGTTTACAGATACGCAGTATTTT; CDR3aa: CASSNKAGGFTDTQYF
v_gene: TRBV11-2; d_gene: NA; abundance: NA; j_gene: TRBJ2-1; CDR3nt: TGTGCCAGCGGCAGGGATGAGCAGTTCTTC; CDR3aa: CASGRDEQFF